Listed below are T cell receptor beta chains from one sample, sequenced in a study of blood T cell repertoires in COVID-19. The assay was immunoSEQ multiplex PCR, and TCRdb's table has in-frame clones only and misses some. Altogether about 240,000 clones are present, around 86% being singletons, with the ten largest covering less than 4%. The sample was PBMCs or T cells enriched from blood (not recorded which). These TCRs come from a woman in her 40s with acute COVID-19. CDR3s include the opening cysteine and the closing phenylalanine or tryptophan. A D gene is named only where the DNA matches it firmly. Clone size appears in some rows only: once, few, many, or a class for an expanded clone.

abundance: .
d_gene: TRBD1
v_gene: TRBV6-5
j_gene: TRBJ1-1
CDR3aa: CASRGQGIAEAFF
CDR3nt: TGTGCCAGCAGAGGACAGGGTATCGCTGAAGCTTTCTTT

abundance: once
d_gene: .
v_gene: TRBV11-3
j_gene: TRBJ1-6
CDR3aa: CASSFRGQAYSPLHF
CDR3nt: TGTGCCAGCAGCTTTAGAGGACAAGCATATTCACCCCTCCACTTT

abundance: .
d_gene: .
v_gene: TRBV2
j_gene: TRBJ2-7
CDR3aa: CASSEAVRWRDGEQYF
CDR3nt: TGTGCCAGCAGTGAAGCGGTTCGCTGGCGGGACGGCGAGCAGTACTTC

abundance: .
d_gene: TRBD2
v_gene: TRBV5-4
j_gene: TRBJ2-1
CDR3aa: CASSAELAGNYNEQFF
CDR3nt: TGTGCCAGCAGCGCCGAACTAGCGGGAAACTACAATGAGCAGTTCTTC

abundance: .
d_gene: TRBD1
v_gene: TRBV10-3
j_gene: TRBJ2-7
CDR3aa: CAIRTGAQIYEQYF
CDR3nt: TGTGCCATCAGGACAGGGGCTCAAATCTACGAGCAGTACTTC

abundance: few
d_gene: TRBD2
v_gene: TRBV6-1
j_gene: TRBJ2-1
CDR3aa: CASSEGFWTSGRRRNEQFF
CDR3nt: TGTGCCAGCAGTGAAGGTTTCTGGACTAGCGGGAGGCGGAGAAATGAGCAGTTCTTC

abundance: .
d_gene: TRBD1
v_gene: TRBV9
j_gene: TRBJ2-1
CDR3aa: CASSVIDRGVITWNEQFF
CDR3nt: TGTGCCAGCAGCGTAATTGACAGGGGGGTTATCACGTGGAATGAGCAGTTCTTC

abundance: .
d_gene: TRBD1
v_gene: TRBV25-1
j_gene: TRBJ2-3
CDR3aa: CASSGQGSTDTQYF
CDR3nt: TGTGCCAGCAGTGGACAGGGAAGCACAGATACGCAGTATTTT

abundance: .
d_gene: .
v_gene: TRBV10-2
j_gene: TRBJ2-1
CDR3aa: CASMELVDWGGEQFF
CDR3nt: TGCGCCAGCATGGAGCTCGTCGATTGGGGAGGTGAGCAGTTCTTC

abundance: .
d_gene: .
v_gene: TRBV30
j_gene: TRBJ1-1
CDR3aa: CAWRPPPGNTEAFF
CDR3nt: TGTGCCTGGAGACCCCCCCCCGGGAACACTGAAGCTTTCTTT

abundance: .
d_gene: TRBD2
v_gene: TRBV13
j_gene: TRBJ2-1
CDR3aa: CASSVTSGPYNEQFF
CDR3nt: TGTGCCAGCAGCGTGACTAGCGGGCCTTACAATGAGCAGTTCTTC

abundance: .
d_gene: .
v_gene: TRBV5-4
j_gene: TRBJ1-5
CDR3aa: CASSLGANQPQHF
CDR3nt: TGTGCCAGCAGCTTGGGGGCTAATCAGCCCCAGCATTTT

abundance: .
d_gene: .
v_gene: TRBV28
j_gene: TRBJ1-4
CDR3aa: CASSLATGHNEKLFF
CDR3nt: TGTGCCAGCAGTTTAGCTACAGGGCATAATGAAAAACTGTTTTTT

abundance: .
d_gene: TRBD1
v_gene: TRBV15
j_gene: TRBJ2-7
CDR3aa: CATSRGDRAHEQYF
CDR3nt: TGTGCCACCAGCAGGGGAGACAGGGCCCACGAGCAGTACTTC

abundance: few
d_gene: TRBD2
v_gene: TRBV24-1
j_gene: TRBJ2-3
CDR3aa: CATSDFAGGGRKDTQYF
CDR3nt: TGTGCCACCAGTGATTTCGCGGGGGGGGGACGGAAAGATACGCAGTATTTT

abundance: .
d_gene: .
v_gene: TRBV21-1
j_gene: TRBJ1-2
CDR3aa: CASSSYRDREWEGYGYTF
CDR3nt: TGTGCCAGCAGCAGCTACCGGGACAGGGAATGGGAAGGTTATGGCTACACCTTC

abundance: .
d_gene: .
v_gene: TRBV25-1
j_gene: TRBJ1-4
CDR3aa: CASSGSRGWANEKLFF
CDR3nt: TGTGCCAGCAGTGGTTCCCGGGGGTGGGCTAATGAAAAACTGTTTTTT

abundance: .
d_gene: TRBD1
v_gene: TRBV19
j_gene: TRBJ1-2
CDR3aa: CASSMVSGGGYTF
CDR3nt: TGTGCCAGTAGTATGGTGTCAGGGGGTGGCTACACCTTC

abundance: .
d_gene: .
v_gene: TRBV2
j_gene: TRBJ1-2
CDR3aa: CASSELASSGYTF
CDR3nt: TGTGCCAGCAGCGAACTGGCCAGTTCTGGCTACACCTTC

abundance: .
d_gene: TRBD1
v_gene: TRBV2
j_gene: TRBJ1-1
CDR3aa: CASSAAQTGGYTEAFF
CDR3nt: TGTGCCAGCAGCGCTGCCCAGACAGGGGGCTACACTGAAGCTTTCTTT

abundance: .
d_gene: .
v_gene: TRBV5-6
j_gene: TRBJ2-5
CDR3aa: CASSLQYQETQYF
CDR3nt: TGTGCCAGCAGCTTACAGTACCAAGAGACCCAGTACTTC

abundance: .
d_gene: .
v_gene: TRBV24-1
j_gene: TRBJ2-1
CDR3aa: CATSFGATNEQFF
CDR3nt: TGTGCCACCAGTTTTGGGGCCACCAATGAGCAGTTCTTC

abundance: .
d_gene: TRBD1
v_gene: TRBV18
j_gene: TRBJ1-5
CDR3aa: CASSHDQGGFNQPQHF
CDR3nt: TGTGCCAGCTCACACGATCAGGGGGGCTTCAATCAGCCCCAGCATTTT

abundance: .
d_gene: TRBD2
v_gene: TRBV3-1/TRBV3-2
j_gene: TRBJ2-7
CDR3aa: CASSQEGAGGEEQYF
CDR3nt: TGTGCCAGCAGCCAAGAAGGAGCGGGAGGTGAGGAGCAGTACTTC

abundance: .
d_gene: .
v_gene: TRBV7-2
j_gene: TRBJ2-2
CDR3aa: CASSSVAGSNTGELFF
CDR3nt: TGTGCCAGCAGCTCTGTGGCGGGATCGAACACCGGGGAGCTGTTTTTT

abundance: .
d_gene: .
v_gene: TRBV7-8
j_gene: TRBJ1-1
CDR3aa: CASSRGRRLSTEAFF
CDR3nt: TGTGCCAGCAGCCGAGGTCGGAGGTTGAGCACTGAAGCTTTCTTT

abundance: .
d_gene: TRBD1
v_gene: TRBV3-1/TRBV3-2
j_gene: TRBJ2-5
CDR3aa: CASSPRQGAQETQYF
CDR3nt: TGTGCCAGCAGCCCCCGACAGGGGGCTCAAGAGACCCAGTACTTC

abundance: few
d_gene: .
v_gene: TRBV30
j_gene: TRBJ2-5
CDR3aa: CAWRGQQETQYF
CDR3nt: TGTGCCTGGAGAGGACAGCAAGAGACCCAGTACTTC

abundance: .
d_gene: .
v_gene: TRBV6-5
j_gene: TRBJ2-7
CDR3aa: CASSPLGAYEQYF
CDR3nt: TGTGCCAGCAGTCCCCTCGGGGCCTACGAGCAGTACTTC

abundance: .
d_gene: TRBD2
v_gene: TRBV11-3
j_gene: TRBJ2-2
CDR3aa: CASSFFVGSGGGPGELFF
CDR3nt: TGTGCCAGCAGCTTTTTTGTGGGGTCGGGAGGCGGCCCCGGGGAGCTGTTTTTT

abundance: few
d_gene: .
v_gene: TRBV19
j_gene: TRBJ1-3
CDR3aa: CASSTHRGSGNTIYF
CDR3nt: TGTGCCAGTAGTACCCACCGGGGCTCTGGAAACACCATATATTTT

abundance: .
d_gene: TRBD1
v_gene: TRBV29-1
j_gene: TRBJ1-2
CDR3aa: CSVPGQGSYGYTF
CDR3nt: TGCAGCGTTCCGGGACAGGGAAGCTATGGCTACACCTTC

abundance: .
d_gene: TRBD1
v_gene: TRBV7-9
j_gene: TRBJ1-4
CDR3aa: CASSVGQGTNEKLFF
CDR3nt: TGTGCCAGCAGCGTGGGACAGGGAACTAATGAAAAACTGTTTTTT

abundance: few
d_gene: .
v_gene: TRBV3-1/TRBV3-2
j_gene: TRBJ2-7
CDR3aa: CASSQDRLSYEQYF
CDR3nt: TGTGCCAGCAGCCAAGACAGACTTTCCTACGAGCAGTACTTC

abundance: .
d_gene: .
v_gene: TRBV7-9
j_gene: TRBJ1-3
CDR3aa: CASSLEEVAGNTIYF
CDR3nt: TGTGCCAGCAGCTTAGAGGAGGTAGCGGGAAACACCATATATTTT

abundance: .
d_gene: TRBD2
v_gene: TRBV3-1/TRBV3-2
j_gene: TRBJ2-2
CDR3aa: CASSQAGTSGRFTGELFF
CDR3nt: TGTGCCAGCAGCCAAGCCGGGACTAGCGGGAGATTTACCGGGGAGCTGTTTTTT

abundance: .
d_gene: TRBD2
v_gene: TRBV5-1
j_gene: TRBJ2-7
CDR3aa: CASSLEREVYEQYF
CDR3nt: TGCGCCAGCAGCTTGGAGCGGGAGGTCTACGAGCAGTACTTC

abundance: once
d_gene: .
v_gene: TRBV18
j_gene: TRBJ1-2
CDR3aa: CASSPPVAQGGGYTF
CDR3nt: TGTGCCAGCTCACCACCGGTAGCCCAGGGAGGTGGCTACACCTTC

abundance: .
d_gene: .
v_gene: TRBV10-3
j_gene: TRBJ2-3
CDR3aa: CAISEGGVTDTQYF
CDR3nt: TGTGCCATCAGTGAAGGGGGGGTCACAGATACGCAGTATTTT

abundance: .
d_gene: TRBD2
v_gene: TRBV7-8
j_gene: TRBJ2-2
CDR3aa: CASKLLATNTGELFF
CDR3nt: TGTGCCAGCAAACTACTAGCGACGAACACCGGGGAGCTGTTTTTT

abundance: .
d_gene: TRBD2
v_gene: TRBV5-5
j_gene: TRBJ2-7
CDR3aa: CASSHGLAGEYEQYF
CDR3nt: TGTGCCAGCAGCCATGGACTAGCGGGAGAATACGAGCAGTACTTC

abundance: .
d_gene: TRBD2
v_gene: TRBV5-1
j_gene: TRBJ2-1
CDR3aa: CASSLAGVPGEQFF
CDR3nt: TGCGCCAGCAGCTTAGCGGGAGTACCGGGTGAGCAGTTCTTC

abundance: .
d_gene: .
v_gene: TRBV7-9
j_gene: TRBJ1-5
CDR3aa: CASSLGQGLNQPQHF
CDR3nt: TGTGCCAGCAGCTTAGGCCAGGGGCTCAATCAGCCCCAGCATTTT

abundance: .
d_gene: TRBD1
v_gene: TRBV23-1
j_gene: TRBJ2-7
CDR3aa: CASSQGTGYSYEQYF
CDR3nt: TGCGCCAGCAGTCAAGGGACAGGGTACTCCTACGAGCAGTACTTC

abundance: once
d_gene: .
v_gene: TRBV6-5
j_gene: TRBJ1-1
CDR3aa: CASSLLGGPKTEAFF
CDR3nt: TGTGCCAGCAGTCTGTTAGGGGGTCCGAAGACTGAAGCTTTCTTT

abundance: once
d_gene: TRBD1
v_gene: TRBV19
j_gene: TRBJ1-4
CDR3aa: CASSFDRGEKLFF
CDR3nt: TGTGCCAGTAGTTTCGACAGGGGTGAAAAACTGTTTTTT

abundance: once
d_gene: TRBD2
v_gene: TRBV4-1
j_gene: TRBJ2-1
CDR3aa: CASSRLAGLFSSPYNEQFF
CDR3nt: TGCGCCAGCAGCCGACTAGCGGGCCTCTTTTCTAGCCCCTACAATGAGCAGTTCTTC

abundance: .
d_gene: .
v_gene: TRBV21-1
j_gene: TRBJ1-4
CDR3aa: CASPRGRGEKLFF
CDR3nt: TGTGCCAGCCCAAGGGGGCGGGGCGAAAAACTGTTTTTT

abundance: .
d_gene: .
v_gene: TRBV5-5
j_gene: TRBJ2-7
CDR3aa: CASSLVLSGYEQYF
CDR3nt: TGTGCCAGCAGCTTGGTACTCTCGGGCTACGAGCAGTACTTC

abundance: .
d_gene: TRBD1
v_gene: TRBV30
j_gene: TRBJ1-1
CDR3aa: CAWSRTGIGKAFF
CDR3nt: TGTGCCTGGAGTCGGACAGGGATAGGGAAAGCTTTCTTT

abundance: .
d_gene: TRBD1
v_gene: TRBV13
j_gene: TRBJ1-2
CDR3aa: CASSLGQGLGYGYTF
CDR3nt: TGTGCCAGCAGCCTCGGACAGGGCCTTGGCTATGGCTACACCTTC

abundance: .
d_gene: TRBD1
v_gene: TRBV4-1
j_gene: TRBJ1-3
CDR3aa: CASRTGHSGNTIYF
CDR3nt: TGCGCCAGCAGGACAGGGCACTCTGGAAACACCATATATTTT

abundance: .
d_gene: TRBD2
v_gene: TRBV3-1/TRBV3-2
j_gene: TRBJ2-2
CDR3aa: CASSLTGTSDTGELFF
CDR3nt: TGTGCCAGCAGCTTAACCGGGACTAGTGACACCGGGGAGCTGTTTTTT